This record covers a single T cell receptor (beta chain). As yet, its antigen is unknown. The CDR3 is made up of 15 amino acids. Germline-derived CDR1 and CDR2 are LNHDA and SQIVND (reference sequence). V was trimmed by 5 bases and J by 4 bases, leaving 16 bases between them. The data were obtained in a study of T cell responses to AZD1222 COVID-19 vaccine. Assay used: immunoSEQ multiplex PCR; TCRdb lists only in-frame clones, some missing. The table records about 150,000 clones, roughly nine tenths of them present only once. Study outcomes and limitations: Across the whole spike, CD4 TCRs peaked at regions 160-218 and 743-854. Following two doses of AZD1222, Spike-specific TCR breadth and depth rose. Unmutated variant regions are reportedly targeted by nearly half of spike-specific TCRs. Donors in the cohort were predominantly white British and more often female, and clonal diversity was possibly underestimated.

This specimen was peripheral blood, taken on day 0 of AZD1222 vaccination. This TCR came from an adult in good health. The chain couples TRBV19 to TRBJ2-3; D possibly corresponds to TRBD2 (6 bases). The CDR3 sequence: CASSFSGLLPDTQYF. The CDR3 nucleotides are TGTGCCAGTAGTTTTTCGGGACTTCTCCCAGATACGCAGTATTTT.